This entry describes one TCR beta chain. Its antigen is currently unknown. Treatment given: about 20 received Ad26.COV2.S at low or high dose, single or two shots; about 5 received placebo; per-sample allocation not given. Sampling was performed 63 days after the first vaccine or placebo injection. This entry belongs to a study of Ad26.COV2.S vaccination and SARS-CoV-2 variants. Turning to the study itself: The donor belonged to the COV1001 Ad26.COV2.S trial arm.

The CDR3 is made up of 16 amino acids. CDR1 and CDR2 from the germline V gene are SGHTA and FQGNSA. V was shortened by 5 bases and J by 5 bases, with 21 bases between the two germline ends. Overall study findings and caveats: An underestimation of total T cell responses may have resulted from the TCR breadth and depth analyses. Spike-specific CD8+ and CD4+ T cell responses reportedly showed substantial breadth after vaccination. Measurement of non-spike TCR breadth gave similar results in vaccine and placebo recipients.

Sequencing was performed with immunoSEQ multiplex PCR; in TCRdb, only in-frame clones are kept and a portion is missing. The data hold about 350,000 clones, with roughly 90% observed a single time. This rearrangement joins TRBV7-2 to TRBJ1-1; TRBD1 might be the D (6 bases). Sequenced here: peripheral blood, sampled in a trial of Ad26.COV2.S vaccine versus placebo. The TCR originated in a person between 18 and 65 years old who received the Ad26.COV2.S COVID-19 vaccine or a placebo. CDR3: CASSTDRGMRGTEAFF. In DNA form, the CDR3 reads TGTGCCAGCAGCACGGACCGTGGCATGAGGGGGACTGAAGCTTTCTTT. Looking up the rest from reference TRBV7-2 and TRBJ1-1 gives the full variable domain: GAGVSQSPSNKVTEKGKDVELRCDPISGHTALYWYRQSLGQGLEFLIYFQGNSAPDKSGLPSDRFSAERTGGSVSTLTIQRTQQEDSAVYLCASSTDRGMRGTEAFFGQGTRLTVV.